The 5 T cell receptor beta chains in this list originate from one sample, sequenced in a study of T cells in Graves' hyperthyroidism and ophthalmopathy. Amplified TCR beta CDR3 regions came from RNA transcripts. HTBI primers were used for first-round RT-PCR of the TCR CDR3. TCRdb processed the multiplex PCR reads anew with MiXCR; each CDR3 protein has one entry. This sample yields roughly 600,000 distinct CDR3 sequences, of which roughly 15% are seen a single time; under 15% belongs to the top ten. The sample was blood. The origin of the receptors is a woman aged 45-65 years with Graves' ophthalmopathy.

This clonotype has at least ten counts. The chain uses TRBV6-1 and TRBJ2-7; 13 bases line up with TRBD2. The CDR3 loop spans 15 amino acids. Germline values: CDR1 MNHNS, CDR2 SASEGT. V trimming: 6 bases; J trimming: 2 bases; junction bases outside the gene matches: 4. The CDR3 region has the DNA TGTGCCAGCAGCGGGACTAGCGGGACCCCCTACGAGCAGTACTTC. This translates into CASSGTSGTPYEQYF.

Many counts were recorded for this clonotype. This chain links TRBV30 with TRBJ2-1; 11 bases align to TRBD2. V lost 1 base and J lost 6; bases outside the gene matches: 5. CDR3 length: 15 residues. From germline, CDR1 is GTSNPN and CDR2 SVGIG (reference sequence). The chain's CDR3 is CAWSGLSGRGNEQFF. The CDR3 nucleotides are TGTGCCTGGAGTGGACTTAGCGGGAGGGGCAATGAGCAGTTCTTC.

This clonotype has at least ten counts. V usage is TRBV29-1 and J usage is TRBJ2-3, with D perhaps TRBD2 (5 bases). The CDR3 is made up of 14 amino acids. Germline V gene data show CDR1 as SQVTM and CDR2 as ANQGSEA. Deletions cut 2 bases from V and 2 bases from J, with 11 bases between. Here the CDR3 DNA reads TGCAGCGTTGAAAAGCGGTCCCCCACAGATACGCAGTATTTT. Translating it yields CSVEKRSPTDTQYF.

The chain's CDR3 is CASRIGSGQPQHF. The DNA for the CDR3 is TGCGCCAGCAGGATCGGGTCCGGACAGCCCCAGCATTTT. The rearrangement uses TRBV5-1 and TRBJ1-5, with unresolved D. Trimming left V 5 bases short and J 7 bases short, with 13 bases between. The CDR3 spans 13 residues. Germline lookup yields CDR1 SGHRS and CDR2 YFSETQ.

This clonotype has more than one count but fewer than ten. J is TRBJ2-1 and V is TRBV29-1, with a possible D match to TRBD2 (5 bases). Germline V gene lookup returns CDR1 SQVTM and CDR2 ANQGSEA. The CDR3 is made up of 13 amino acids. The V gene lost 5 bases and the J gene lost 5 bases, with 13 bases spanning the gap. CDR3 amino acids: CSVIWWGDNEQFF. The CDR3 coding sequence is TGCAGCGTTATTTGGTGGGGAGACAATGAGCAGTTCTTC.